A selection of T cell receptor beta chains follows, all from one sample in a study of technical replicates of blood from several donors. The data were produced by immunoSEQ multiplex PCR, yet TCRdb's version contains in-frame clones alone and is incomplete. The data hold approximately 79,000 clones, with about 92% observed a single time. The sequenced sample consisted of T cells isolated from PBMCs. These TCRs come from a human donor in good health. CDR3s include the opening cysteine and the closing phenylalanine or tryptophan. A D gene is named only where the DNA matches it firmly. Only some rows state a clone size, as once, few, many or a class for expanded clones.

j_gene | len | d_gene | abundance | v_gene | CDR3nt | CDR3aa
TRBJ1-1 | 13 | - | - | TRBV5-6 | TGTGCCAGCCGCCGTCAGGCAGGGACTGAAGCTTTCTTT | CASRRQAGTEAFF
TRBJ1-2 | 13 | - | few | TRBV7-2 | TGTGCCAGCAGCTCTGGGGAGGGACGGGGCTACACCTTC | CASSSGEGRGYTF
TRBJ2-7 | 16 | - | - | TRBV27 | TGTGCCAGCAGTTTATCCGCCGGGACATTTACCTACGAGCAGTACTTC | CASSLSAGTFTYEQYF
TRBJ2-3 | 16 | - | - | TRBV4-1 | TGCGCCAGCAGCCAGGATATAGCAGATAGCACAGATACGCAGTATTTT | CASSQDIADSTDTQYF
TRBJ2-3 | 14 | - | - | TRBV5-6 | TGTGCCAGCAGCTTGGAAATCGGACAACTGACGCAGTATTTT | CASSLEIGQLTQYF
TRBJ1-1 | 12 | - | - | TRBV11-2 | TGTGCCAGCAGCTCTCCTGAGCCTGAAGCTTTCTTT | CASSSPEPEAFF
TRBJ2-2 | 14 | TRBD1 | - | TRBV6-5 | TGTGCCAGCAGTGGGACAGGGGAAGGCGGGGAGCTGTTTTTT | CASSGTGEGGELFF
TRBJ2-1 | 13 | TRBD2 | - | TRBV2 | TGTGCCAGCAGGGCAGATTTAGCGGGGGGGGCGTTCTTC | CASRADLAGGAFF
TRBJ2-7 | 15 | - | - | TRBV4-1 | TGCGCCAGCAGCCAAGAGGAGCGGGCCGGATACGAGCAGTACTTC | CASSQEERAGYEQYF
TRBJ2-5 | 16 | TRBD1 | - | TRBV7-2 | TGTGCCAGCAGCCTAGACAGGGGGCTAGGATGGGAGACCCAGTACTTC | CASSLDRGLGWETQYF
TRBJ2-1 | 15 | TRBD2 | once | TRBV15 | TGTGCCACCAGCAGGAGGGGCGGGAGTCTAGGTGAGCAGTTCTTC | CATSRRGGSLGEQFF
TRBJ1-5 | 12 | - | - | TRBV7-2 | TGTGCCAGCAGCTCCCTTAATCAGCCCCAGCATTTT | CASSSLNQPQHF
TRBJ1-4 | 15 | - | - | TRBV4-2 | TGTGCCAGCAGCCAAGATCGAGGAACTGGTGAAAAACTGTTTTTT | CASSQDRGTGEKLFF
TRBJ2-1 | 15 | - | - | TRBV6-5 | TGTGCCAGCAGTTACTCGAGCACTAGGACCAATGAGCAGTTCTTC | CASSYSSTRTNEQFF
TRBJ2-5 | 15 | - | - | TRBV11-3 | TGTGCCAGCAGTATCCCAGGGGCAGGGTGGGAGACCCAGTACTTC | CASSIPGAGWETQYF
TRBJ2-3 | 15 | TRBD2 | - | TRBV6-5 | TGTGCCAGCAGCTGGACTAGCGGACTCACAGATACGCAGTATTTT | CASSWTSGLTDTQYF
TRBJ2-1 | 11 | - | - | TRBV4-2 | TGTGCCAGCTTCGGGGACAATGAGCAGTTCTTC | CASFGDNEQFF
TRBJ2-2 | 14 | - | - | TRBV7-3 | TGTGCCAGCAGCTCCCAAGCCGGCACCGGGGAGCTGTTTTTT | CASSSQAGTGELFF
TRBJ2-2 | 15 | - | - | TRBV4-2 | TGTGCCAGCAGCCAACGGTTAACGAACACCGGGGAGCTGTTTTTT | CASSQRLTNTGELFF
TRBJ1-4 | 14 | - | - | TRBV15 | TGTGCCACCAGCTACGGGGGGACTAATGAAAAACTGTTTTTT | CATSYGGTNEKLFF
TRBJ2-7 | 15 | - | - | TRBV7-2 | TGTGCCAGCAGCTTAATGTCGGGAGAGGTTTACGAGCAGTACTTC | CASSLMSGEVYEQYF
TRBJ2-1 | 15 | - | - | TRBV12-5 | TGTGCTAGTGGTTTGGAGGCTGGAGCCTACAATGAGCAGTTCTTC | CASGLEAGAYNEQFF
TRBJ2-1 | 16 | TRBD2 | - | TRBV19 | TGTGCCAGTAGTACCCTAGGAGCGGGAGCTAGAAATGAGCAGTTCTTC | CASSTLGAGARNEQFF
TRBJ1-5 | 14 | TRBD1 | few | TRBV30 | TGTGCCTGGAGCGAGGGACAGGATAGTCAGCCCCAGCATTTT | CAWSEGQDSQPQHF
TRBJ1-5 | 14 | - | - | TRBV6-5 | TGTGCCAGCAGTTACTTAGGACAGCATCAGCCCCAGCATTTT | CASSYLGQHQPQHF
TRBJ1-4 | 17 | TRBD1 | - | TRBV13 | TGTGCCAGCAGCTTGGGGAAACTACAGGGGGCGCCTGAAAAACTGTTTTTT | CASSLGKLQGAPEKLFF
TRBJ1-2 | 16 | - | - | TRBV11-2 | TGTGCCAGCAGCTTAGAATTGGCCAGCGACTACTATGGCTACACCTTC | CASSLELASDYYGYTF
TRBJ2-7 | 13 | - | once | TRBV5-1 | TGCGCCAGCAGCTTAGAGACAGGCCGCGGGCAGTACTTC | CASSLETGRGQYF
TRBJ1-5 | 17 | - | once | TRBV27 | TGTGCCAGCAAGGTATACGGGGTCGGGAGATTAGACCAGCCCCAGCATTTT | CASKVYGVGRLDQPQHF
TRBJ1-3 | 18 | - | - | TRBV7-8 | TGTGCCAGCAGCATAACGGACCCAGACAGGCGCTCTGGAGACACCATATATTTT | CASSITDPDRRSGDTIYF
TRBJ2-3 | 14 | TRBD2 | - | TRBV30 | TGTGCCTGGAAGCGGGAGGGCGACACAGATACGCAGTATTTT | CAWKREGDTDTQYF
TRBJ1-2 | 12 | - | - | TRBV6-5 | TGTGCCAGCAGCCAACTACGGGGTGGCTACACCTTC | CASSQLRGGYTF
TRBJ1-1 | 13 | TRBD1 | - | TRBV6-1 | TGTGCCAGCAACCGGGACAGGGACACTGAAGCTTTCTTT | CASNRDRDTEAFF
TRBJ1-1 | 15 | - | once | TRBV19 | TGTGCCAGTATTCACATGATTGGAGCGAACACTGAAGCTTTCTTT | CASIHMIGANTEAFF
TRBJ2-1 | 14 | TRBD1 | - | TRBV30 | TGTGCCTGGAGTGTTAGACCAGGGGGCAATGAGCAGTTCTTC | CAWSVRPGGNEQFF
TRBJ2-5 | 15 | TRBD2 | - | TRBV6-5 | TGTGCCAGCAGCTCTAGCGGGAGGTGGGAAGAGACCCAGTACTTC | CASSSSGRWEETQYF
TRBJ2-2 | 17 | TRBD2 | once | TRBV7-2 | TGTGCCAGCAGCTTTGACATAGGACTAGCGGGTACCGGGGAGCTGTTTTTT | CASSFDIGLAGTGELFF
TRBJ1-2 | 15 | TRBD1 | - | TRBV14 | TGTGCCAGCAGCCAAGGTGGGACAGGACGTTATGGCTACACCTTC | CASSQGGTGRYGYTF
TRBJ2-2 | 16 | - | - | TRBV4-2 | TGTGCCAGCAGCCAAGAATATTGGCCCGAGGGCGGGGAGCTGTTTTTT | CASSQEYWPEGGELFF
TRBJ2-1 | 10 | - | - | TRBV20-1 | TGCAGTGCTAGAGGCGATGAGCAGTTCTTC | CSARGDEQFF
TRBJ2-7 | 13 | TRBD1 | - | TRBV2 | TGTGCCAAAAGGGGACAGGGCTCCTACGAGCAGTACTTC | CAKRGQGSYEQYF
TRBJ2-1 | 18 | TRBD2 | - | TRBV7-3 | TGTGCCAGCAGCTTAATTTCCTCTCTAGCGGGCCATTACAATGAGCAGTTCTTC | CASSLISSLAGHYNEQFF
TRBJ1-1 | 14 | - | - | TRBV5-1 | TGCGCCAGCAGCTTGGGGGACTGGAACACTGAAGCTTTCTTT | CASSLGDWNTEAFF
TRBJ1-5 | 17 | - | - | TRBV21-1 | TGTGCCAGCAGCAAAGGGGGCAGTGAGATTCTAAATCAGCCCCAGCATTTT | CASSKGGSEILNQPQHF
TRBJ2-1 | 12 | - | - | TRBV6-6 | TGTGCCAGGACTGGTCGAGGTAATGAGCAGTTCTTC | CARTGRGNEQFF
TRBJ2-7 | 16 | - | - | TRBV10-2 | TGCGCCAGCAGTCAACGTAATGCGGCCGAAGCCTACGAGCAGTACTTC | CASSQRNAAEAYEQYF
TRBJ1-5 | 16 | TRBD1 | - | TRBV6-1 | TGTGCCAGCAGTGAACAAGGGACAGGCAATAATCAGCCCCAGCATTTT | CASSEQGTGNNQPQHF
TRBJ1-2 | 13 | - | once | TRBV27 | TGTGCCAGCAGTTTATGGTCAGGTCATGGCTACACCTTC | CASSLWSGHGYTF
TRBJ2-7 | 14 | - | - | TRBV19 | TGTGCCAGTGCCTTTGGGAGCAGCTCCTACGAGCAGTACTTC | CASAFGSSSYEQYF
TRBJ2-3 | 13 | - | - | TRBV30 | TGTGCCTGGAATCCCTTAGCGAAAGATACGCAGTATTTT | CAWNPLAKDTQYF
TRBJ1-1 | 15 | - | - | TRBV5-1 | TGCGCCAGCAAGATTGGTTCGGGTACGTGGACTGAAGCTTTCTTT | CASKIGSGTWTEAFF
TRBJ2-1 | 15 | TRBD2 | - | TRBV10-3 | TGTGCCATTGGGGTATTAGCGGGAGGCGGCTATGAGCAGTTCTTC | CAIGVLAGGGYEQFF
TRBJ1-1 | 15 | - | - | TRBV10-3 | TGTGCCATCAGTGAGTCCGGACTGCTGAACACTGAAGCTTTCTTT | CAISESGLLNTEAFF
TRBJ2-7 | 16 | TRBD2 | - | TRBV7-9 | TGTGCCAGCAGCCCGGGCGGCGGGAGTCGTAGTTACGAGCAGTACTTC | CASSPGGGSRSYEQYF
TRBJ2-2 | 14 | - | - | TRBV19 | TGTGCCAGTCGGTTAACAGGGCTGGCCGGGGAGCTGTTTTTT | CASRLTGLAGELFF